Listed below are T cell receptor beta chains from one sample, sequenced in a study of chemoradiotherapy in HPV16-positive cancers. The repertoire was sequenced with immunoSEQ multiplex PCR; TCRdb's copy has only in-frame clones and lacks some. The sample yields approximately 12,000 clones, nearly 90% seen once. The specimen was taken from a patient who underwent chemoradiotherapy. All receptors derive from a human donor with HPV-associated anogenital cancer. Each CDR3 is given with its conserved first and last residue. Each record gives: V gene, D gene, J gene, clone size, CDR3 DNA, CDR3 protein. The D gene is left open where the match is weak. The size field is filled for only some rows; it gives once, few, many or a size class.

TRBV14	NA	TRBJ2-1	NA	TGTGCCAGCAGCCTAGGGCCCGGAGGCGGCAATGAGCAGTTCTTC	CASSLGPGGGNEQFF
TRBV7-2	TRBD1	TRBJ1-5	NA	TGTGCCAGCAGCTTAGCGGTTATATGGGACAGGGGGCTGGCTGGCAATCAGCCCCAGCATTTT	CASSLAVIWDRGLAGNQPQHF
TRBV5-1	NA	TRBJ1-2	NA	TGCGCCAGCATCCACCTTAACGGGGGGGCGGAGGGCTACACCTTC	CASIHLNGGAEGYTF
TRBV19	TRBD1	TRBJ1-5	NA	TGTGCCAGTAGCACAGGGGGCAATCAGCCCCAGCATTTT	CASSTGGNQPQHF
TRBV20-1	NA	TRBJ2-1	NA	TGCAGTGCTAGCAGATCTAATGAGCAGTTCTTC	CSASRSNEQFF
TRBV7-9	NA	TRBJ2-7	NA	TGTGCCAGCAGCTTTGGAGGGGGGAGGGCCGATTCCTACGAGCAGTACTTC	CASSFGGGRADSYEQYF
TRBV7-2	NA	TRBJ2-1	NA	TGTGCCAGCAGCCCCCGGACAGATACATACAATGAGCAGTTCTTC	CASSPRTDTYNEQFF
TRBV12-5	TRBD2	TRBJ2-2	NA	TGTGCTAGTGGTTTGGTAGCGGGGGCTAACACCGGGGAGCTGTTTTTT	CASGLVAGANTGELFF
TRBV7-9	NA	TRBJ2-7	NA	TGTGCCAGCAGCTTTGGCTGGGACTCACGCGAGCAGTACTTC	CASSFGWDSREQYF
TRBV6-1	TRBD1	TRBJ1-2	NA	TGTGCCAGCAGTGAAGGAGGCAGGGGGGCCCTCACCTTC	CASSEGGRGALTF
TRBV19	TRBD1	TRBJ1-2	NA	TGTGCCAGTAGTATACGAGGGGGCGACTATGGCTACACCTTC	CASSIRGGDYGYTF
TRBV5-6	TRBD1	TRBJ2-7	NA	TGTGCCAGCAGCTTGGAGGCAGGGGGAACCTACGAGCAGTACTTC	CASSLEAGGTYEQYF
TRBV5-6	NA	TRBJ1-6	NA	TGTGCCAGCAGCTTGGAGGCCGTAAGGACACCCCTCCACTTT	CASSLEAVRTPLHF
TRBV6-1	NA	TRBJ1-4	NA	TGTGCCAGCAGTGTTAGGGGGGTGACTGTAACCTTTAATGAAAAACTGTTTTTT	CASSVRGVTVTFNEKLFF
TRBV6-1	NA	TRBJ2-5	NA	TGTGCCAGCAGTGAAGGACCGGCTGGGACCCAGTACTTC	CASSEGPAGTQYF
TRBV11-2	NA	TRBJ1-2	NA	TGTGCCAGCAGCTTATTAGGCAGGGAAAACTATGGCTACACCTTC	CASSLLGRENYGYTF
TRBV14	NA	TRBJ1-1	few	TGTGCCAGCAGCCTGGGGGGCGCAGGGAACACTGAAGCTTTCTTT	CASSLGGAGNTEAFF
TRBV5-1	NA	TRBJ1-2	NA	TGCGCCAGCAGCTTGATTCTTGGGGGAGTGGGTGGCTACACCTTC	CASSLILGGVGGYTF
TRBV2	TRBD1	TRBJ2-7	NA	TGTGCCAGCGTTGACAGGGGTTACGAGCAGTACTTC	CASVDRGYEQYF
TRBV7-9	TRBD1	TRBJ2-2	NA	TGTGCCAGCAGCTCCGACAGGGCTGGCACCGGGGAGCTGTTTTTT	CASSSDRAGTGELFF
TRBV27	NA	TRBJ2-7	NA	TGTGCCAGCAGTTTAAAAGGGAATCCCTACGAGCAGTACTTC	CASSLKGNPYEQYF
TRBV4-1	TRBD2	TRBJ2-7	NA	TGCGCCAGCAGCCAAGATGCAAGCGGGAGGGCCTTTGGGGACGAGCAGTACTTC	CASSQDASGRAFGDEQYF
TRBV2	TRBD1	TRBJ1-2	NA	TGTGCCAGCAGTGGACAGGGGTTCCATGGCTACACCTTC	CASSGQGFHGYTF
TRBV5-6	NA	TRBJ2-2	once	TGTGCCAGCAGCTTGGTGGTACAGAACACCGGGGAGCTGTTTTTT	CASSLVVQNTGELFF
TRBV5-1	NA	TRBJ1-5	NA	TGCGCCAGCAGCTTGGGTTCGGGGGGCAAAAGCAATCAGCCCCAGCATTTT	CASSLGSGGKSNQPQHF
TRBV11-3	TRBD2	TRBJ2-5	NA	TGTGCCAGCAGCTTAATGACTAGCGTTTTGGAGACCCAGTACTTC	CASSLMTSVLETQYF
TRBV7-9	TRBD1	TRBJ1-5	few	TGTGCCAGCAGTGACAGGGTGCATCAGCCCCAGCATTTT	CASSDRVHQPQHF
TRBV5-5	NA	TRBJ2-1	NA	TGTGCCAGCAGCTTGGGGCACAATGAGCAGTTCTTC	CASSLGHNEQFF
TRBV6-6	NA	TRBJ2-3	NA	TGTGCCAGCAGTTATGGGGAAGATACGCAGTATTTT	CASSYGEDTQYF
TRBV29-1	NA	TRBJ1-2	NA	TGCAGCGTTGAAATGGGGGGTGGTGGCTACACCTTC	CSVEMGGGGYTF
TRBV27	NA	TRBJ2-3	NA	TGTGCCAGCAGTTTATTGCAGGGGAATACGCAGTATTTT	CASSLLQGNTQYF
TRBV29-1	NA	TRBJ2-2	NA	TGCAGCGTGTCGAGGACAGAGACCGGGGAGCTGTTTTTT	CSVSRTETGELFF
TRBV7-2	TRBD2	TRBJ2-1	NA	TGTGCCAGCAGCTTACTCGCCCGGACTAGTCTATACAATGAGCAGTTCTTC	CASSLLARTSLYNEQFF
TRBV5-4	NA	TRBJ1-1	NA	TGTGCCAGCAGACCTTACAGGGATAACACTGAAGCTTTCTTT	CASRPYRDNTEAFF
TRBV9	TRBD2	TRBJ2-1	NA	TGTGCCAGCAGCCCCGGGGGACTAGCGGGGGGGCCAATCAATTTCAATGAGCAGTTCTTC	CASSPGGLAGGPINFNEQFF
TRBV6-1	NA	TRBJ2-7	NA	TGTGCCAGCATATCTGCAGGGTTATCCTACGAGCAGTACTTC	CASISAGLSYEQYF
TRBV19	TRBD1	TRBJ1-6	NA	TGTGCCACCGGACAGGGTAATTCACCCCTCCACTTT	CATGQGNSPLHF
TRBV7-2	TRBD2	TRBJ2-3	NA	TGTGCCAGCAGCTTAGCGGGGAGCGGGGGGGTAAATACGCAGTATTTT	CASSLAGSGGVNTQYF
TRBV28	NA	TRBJ2-3	once	TGTGCCAGCAGTTTATCCCCAGTGGGAGACAGTATAACAGATACGCAGTATTTT	CASSLSPVGDSITDTQYF
TRBV9	NA	TRBJ2-3	NA	TGTGCCAGCAGCGCCTACCTCCTAGCGACAGATACGCAGTATTTT	CASSAYLLATDTQYF
TRBV5-1	NA	TRBJ2-3	NA	TGCGCCAGCAGCTTGGTCGACAGGTTTCTCACAGATACGCAGTATTTT	CASSLVDRFLTDTQYF
TRBV4-2	NA	TRBJ2-4	NA	TGTGCCAGCAGCCAAGACAGGGGAGCAAACATTCAGTACTTC	CASSQDRGANIQYF